This T cell receptor (beta chain) was documented in a study of blood T cell repertoires in COVID-19 (dated by TCRdb to 2018 to 2020). In terms of the full investigation: The collaborator samples originated in the United States, Italy and Spain and spanned the acute and convalescent phases of COVID-19. Deeply sampled blood TCRbeta repertoires from subjects exposed to, actively infected with, or recovered from COVID-19 were included in the dataset. Sample metadata almost always included a de-identified subject ID, COVID-19 status, age in years and sex. Samples came from the ongoing ImmuneRACE study (first 160 participants) plus 1,254 subjects from 6 global collaborators. HLA class I and class II types, where available, came from metadata supplied by the sample provider rather than from assay-based typing. The material from the prospective study consisted of cDNA or gDNA derived from T cells, B-cell-depleted T cells, or PBMCs. The repertoires were released in a freely available public database intended as a resource for research on the immune response to SARS-CoV-2.

From cysteine to phenylalanine, the CDR3 is 14 amino acids long. CDR3 DNA only is kept here, 42 bases in frame from base 1. The CDR1 and CDR2 encoded by the germline V gene (reference sequence) are LGHDT and YNNKEL. The germline V end is reduced by 3 bases and the J end by 7 bases; junction bases left unmatched: 6. With respect to this clone: No antigen is known for it. No much larger clone is present one base from it, and per-base qualities are unavailable.

Collaborating institutions collected whole blood in K2EDTA tubes following their own protocols. Collaborator samples were shipped for TCRbeta analysis as frozen whole blood, isolated PBMCs, or DNA extracted from either sample type. General findings and caveats noted by the study authors: How much clinical and demographic metadata was included differed by source and by participant, and the metadata was provided uncurated.

TCRbeta CDR3 regions were amplified from genomic DNA using the immunoSEQ Assay, a bias-controlled multiplex PCR. Processing in the source paper ran as follows. Within the assay, amplification of reference gene primers was used to estimate how many nucleated cells each sample contained. To quantify the absolute abundance of each unique TCRbeta CDR3 rearrangement, sequence reads were collapsed and filtered. For each sample, productive Simpson clonality was calculated as the square root of Simpson's diversity index across productive rearrangements. The table was pulled from immuneACCESS by TCRdb, which kept in-frame rearrangements only. Such tables lose some clones; where checked, under half of the loss comes from unresolved V genes, and the rest has no known cause. V and J calls and clone size are as listed in that table; D and trimming were resolved from the DNA. The table for this sample lists 90,000 or so clones; over 75% of them were counted only once. The ten largest clones capture about 4% of the sample.

Material for sequencing was peripheral blood. This TCR was sampled from a man in his sixties with acute or convalescent COVID-19. This sequence uses TRBV3-1 (or the pseudogene TRBV3-2) and TRBJ2-1; 7 nucleotides in the junction match TRBD2. The nucleotide sequence is TGTGCCAGCAGCCATCTAGGGAGGGGAAATGAGCAGTTCTTC. It translates to CASSHLGRGNEQFF.